These 31 T cell receptor beta chains originate from one sample sequenced in a study of T cell responses to AZD1222 COVID-19 vaccine. Assay: immunoSEQ multiplex PCR; the TCRdb copy retains only in-frame clones and omits some. Found here are 80,000 to 100,000 clones, 70% to 90% of them singletons; the top ten hold just under 6.5%. The sample in question was peripheral blood, obtained on day 0 of AZD1222 vaccination. These receptor sequences come from an adult in good health.

The rearrangement uses TRBV4-1 and TRBJ1-2; the D is unclear. The germline V gene encodes CDR1 MGHRA and CDR2 YSYEKL. The CDR3 extends over 15 amino acids. Trimming left V 0 bases short and J 2 bases short, with 10 bases between. This chain's CDR3 is CASSQDGYGNYGYTF. CDR3 bases: TGCGCCAGCAGCCAAGACGGATACGGGAACTATGGCTACACCTTC.

The rearrangement uses TRBV12-5 and TRBJ2-2; 8 positions match TRBD1. Per germline, CDR1 LGHNT and CDR2 FRNRAP. The CDR3 covers 14 residues. Trimming cost V 6 bases and J 1 base; bases outside gene matches: 1. This chain's CDR3 is CASGGQGNTGELFF. The DNA for the CDR3 is TGTGCTAGTGGCGGACAGGGGAACACCGGGGAGCTGTTTTTT.

The rearrangement links TRBV5-1 to TRBJ2-5, with 9 bases lining up with TRBD1. This CDR3 has 16 amino acids. Trimming took 0 bases from V and 5 from J; bases not matched to a gene: 8. In germline, CDR1 is SGHRS, CDR2 YFSETQ. The CDR3 nucleotides are TGCGCCAGCAGCTTGGACAGGGGGCTTAATGGGGAGACCCAGTACTTC. Residues: CASSLDRGLNGETQYF.

The V gene is TRBV6-5, the J gene TRBJ2-1, with D unclear. Trimming took off 5 bases at V and 0 bases at J, with 11 bases between the two ends. The germline V gene encodes CDR1 MNHEY and CDR2 SVGAGI. CDR3 length: 15 residues. CDR3 sequence reads: CASSPTWSSYNEQFF. CDR3 nucleotide sequence: TGTGCCAGCAGTCCGACTTGGAGCTCCTACAATGAGCAGTTCTTC.

The chain uses TRBV11-2 and TRBJ2-1; TRBD2 matches at 7 bases. The CDR3 consists of 17 residues. The germline V gene has CDR1 SGHAT and CDR2 FQNNGV. V lost 1 base and J lost 3; bases outside the gene matches: 9. The CDR3 region is CASSLVPLAELYNEQFF. The CDR3 nucleotides read TGTGCCAGCAGCTTAGTCCCGCTAGCGGAACTCTACAATGAGCAGTTCTTC.

V gene TRBV19 combines with J gene TRBJ2-1; TRBD2 matches at 9 bases. The junction had 4 bases not matched to a gene; V was cut back by 0 bases and J by 4 bases. Germline V lookup: CDR1 LNHDA, CDR2 SQIVND (reference sequence). The CDR3 is made up of 16 amino acids. This CDR3 reads CASSIEVSGGYNEQFF. The CDR3 nucleotides read TGTGCCAGTAGTATAGAGGTTAGCGGGGGATACAATGAGCAGTTCTTC.

About this clone: The junction and the germline gene differ at one end; a read error may be behind it. In DNA form, the CDR3 reads TGTGCCAGCAGCGAAGACTGGGGGGCAGGGTTCTTC. This encodes CASSEDWGAGFF. The chain couples TRBV2 to TRBJ2-1; D possibly uses TRBD1 or TRBD2 (6 bases each). This CDR3 spans 12 amino acids. From germline, CDR1 is SNHLY and CDR2 FYNNEI.

The chain joins TRBV2 to TRBJ1-6, with 7 bases matching TRBD1. CDR1 is SNHLY, CDR2 FYNNEI, per germline. J lost 4 bases, V lost 3 bases, and 0 bases had no gene match. The CDR3 covers 14 residues. Here the CDR3 reads CASSETGYNSPLHF. For the CDR3, the DNA is TGTGCCAGCAGTGAGACAGGGTATAATTCACCCCTCCACTTT.

The CDR3 DNA follows: TGTGCCAGCAGTGCGGACACTAACACCGGGGAGCTGTTTTTT. Protein product: CASSADTNTGELFF. The rearrangement joins TRBV2 to TRBJ2-2; D might be TRBD1 (5 bases). Trimming took 4 bases from V and 2 from J, leaving 8 bases between them. Per the germline V gene, CDR1 is SNHLY and CDR2 is FYNNEI. CDR3 size: 14 residues.

The CDR3: CASQASGRHNEQFF. Written as DNA, the CDR3 is TGTGCCAGCCAGGCTAGCGGGAGGCACAATGAGCAGTTCTTC. This rearrangement joins TRBV2 to TRBJ2-1, with 11 bases that match TRBD2. Per the germline V gene, CDR1 is SNHLY and CDR2 is FYNNEI. The CDR3 runs 14 residues. The V gene end was trimmed by 8 bases and the J gene end by 5 bases; junction bases not matched to a gene: 5.

This clone was counted only a few times. This chain connects TRBV18 to TRBJ1-1; 10 bases match TRBD1. Trimming at V came to 3 bases and at J to 6 bases, leaving 7 bases not matched to a gene. CDR1 is KGHSH, CDR2 LQKENI, per germline. CDR3 length: 15 residues. The CDR3 spells CASSPSTGGLAEAFF. The CDR3 DNA is TGTGCCAGCTCACCGTCGACAGGGGGCTTAGCTGAAGCTTTCTTT.

The chain recombines TRBV5-1 with TRBJ2-7, with D uncertain. From germline, CDR1 is SGHRS and CDR2 YFSETQ. Trimming cost V 4 bases and J 3 bases, with 8 bases left between them. The CDR3 has 12 residues. The CDR3, as DNA: TGCGCCAGCAGCCGCGACAACTACGAGCAGTACTTC. Encoded protein: CASSRDNYEQYF.

This chain joins TRBV11-2 and TRBJ1-1, with D unresolved. Trimming left V 0 bases short and J 3 bases short, with 5 bases between. CDR3 size: 13 residues. Germline CDR1 reads SGHAT; CDR2 reads FQNNGV. The CDR3 region has the DNA TGTGCCAGCAGCTTAGATGGAGACACTGAAGCTTTCTTT. Translated: CASSLDGDTEAFF.

The chain is built from TRBV5-1 and TRBJ2-6; 7 bases match TRBD1. The CDR3 loop spans 18 amino acids. Germline CDR1 SGHRS, CDR2 YFSETQ. Trimming took 4 bases from V and 4 from J; bases not matched to a gene: 14. CDR3 sequence reads: CASSEGGFRPWGANVLTF. The CDR3 nucleotides read TGCGCCAGCAGCGAAGGGGGCTTCCGGCCTTGGGGGGCCAACGTCCTGACTTTC.

The CDR3 bases are TGTGCCAGCAGCCCCCGTTGGCAGTACGAGCAGTACTTC. It codes for CASSPRWQYEQYF. The J gene is TRBJ2-7, the V gene TRBV7-8; D is unresolved. Germline-derived CDR1 and CDR2 are SGHVS and FQNEAQ. The CDR3 is made up of 13 amino acids. With 5 bases removed from V and 4 bases from J, the gap between germline ends came to 12 bases.

V usage is TRBV5-4 and J usage is TRBJ1-2; unclear D gene. Trimming stripped 0 bases from V and 4 bases from J, with 13 bases between. The CDR3 spans 15 residues. From germline, CDR1 is SGHNT and CDR2 YYREEE (reference sequence). The CDR3 DNA reads TGTGCCAGCAGCTTGGTGCACCAGACGGCCTATGGCTACACCTTC. Its translation: CASSLVHQTAYGYTF.

The chain employs TRBV28 and TRBJ1-5; 8 bases are a match to TRBD1. The CDR3 runs to 14 residues. The J segment lost 4 bases and the V segment lost 6 bases, leaving 5 bases of the junction unmatched. Germline V gene lookup returns CDR1 MDHEN and CDR2 SYDVKM. CDR3 DNA sequence: TGTGCCAGCAGGGAGGGACAGGCAAATCAGCCCCAGCATTTT. Translation: CASREGQANQPQHF. The entire variable domain, with the rest obtained from reference TRBV28 and TRBJ1-5, is as follows: DVKVTQSSRYLVKRTGEKVFLECVQDMDHENMFWYRQDPGLGLRLIYFSYDVKMKEKGDIPEGYSVSREKKERFSLILESASTNQTSMYLCASREGQANQPQHFGDGTRLSIL.

The V and J genes are TRBV3-1 (or the pseudogene TRBV3-2) and TRBJ2-1; perhaps TRBD1 as D (6 bases). CDR3 length: 17 residues. Trimming left V 4 bases short and J 0 bases short, with 16 bases between. Germline V gene lookup returns CDR1 LGHDT and CDR2 YNNKEL (reference sequence). CDR3 coding DNA: TGTGCCAGCAGCCCGCCGACAGGCTTTAGCTCCTACAATGAGCAGTTCTTC. Protein sequence: CASSPPTGFSSYNEQFF.

The chain carries TRBV7-8 and TRBJ2-2; no firm D call. CDR3 length: 12 residues. Trimming took off 6 bases at V and 8 bases at J, with 10 bases between the two ends. The germline CDR1 and CDR2 sequences are SGHVS and FQNEAQ. The CDR3 here is CASSRVVGELFF. The CDR3 DNA is TGTGCCAGCAGTCGTGTTGTGGGGGAGCTGTTTTTT.

The chain combines TRBV7-9 with TRBJ1-2; D gene uncertain. The CDR3 is 12 residues long. With 4 bases removed from V and 4 bases from J, the gap between germline ends came to 7 bases. Looked up from germline, CDR1 is SEHNR and CDR2 is FQNEAQ (reference sequence). CDR3 in DNA: TGTGCCAGCAGCTCGACGGTCTATGGCTACACCTTC. This sequence encodes CASSSTVYGYTF. The whole variable domain, remainder taken from reference TRBV7-9 and TRBJ1-2, is DTGVSQNPRHKITKRGQNVTFRCDPISEHNRLYWYRQTLGQGPEFLTYFQNEAQLEKSRLLSDRFSAERPKGSFSTLEIQRTEQGDSAMYLCASSSTVYGYTFGSGTRLTVV.

CDR3 nucleotides: TGTGCCAGCAGCAGGACAGGGATTAGCTCTGGAAACACCATATATTTT. Amino acids: CASSRTGISSGNTIYF. The rearrangement uses TRBV5-5 and TRBJ1-3, with 8 bases aligning to TRBD1. Looked up from germline, CDR1 is SGHKS and CDR2 is YYEKEE (reference sequence). V trimming: 4 bases; J trimming: 0 bases; junction bases outside the gene matches: 6. There are 16 residues in the CDR3.

This clone was observed once. The V gene is TRBV24-1, the J gene TRBJ2-5; D remains ambiguous. Trimming shortened V by 4 bases and J by 5 bases, and 25 bases separated the two germline ends. CDR1 is KGHDR, CDR2 SFDVKD, per germline. The CDR3 has 18 residues. CDR3 in DNA: TGTGCCACCAGTGACCTAAAACCCGAAAGGCTGGATCCCGAGACCCAGTACTTC. The encoded protein is CATSDLKPERLDPETQYF.

The chain uses TRBV11-2 and TRBJ1-2; D not certain. V lost 4 bases, J lost 0 bases, and 12 bases lay in between. CDR1 is SGHAT, CDR2 FQNNGV, per germline. This CDR3 has 15 amino acids. The CDR3 region has the DNA TGTGCCAGCAGCTCGATAGCCGGGACTAACTATGGCTACACCTTC. Translated, it gives CASSSIAGTNYGYTF.

V is TRBV7-2 and J is TRBJ1-3; D perhaps matches TRBD1 (5 bases). Germline V gene data show CDR1 as SGHTA and CDR2 as FQGNSA. This CDR3 has 16 residues. V shed 0 bases and J shed 2 bases, with 11 bases lying between them. CDR3 residues: CASSLAYPDTGNTIYF. The CDR3 DNA is TGTGCCAGCAGCTTAGCTTACCCGGACACTGGAAACACCATATATTTT.

The chain links TRBV29-1 to TRBJ2-3; perhaps D is TRBD1 or TRBD2 (5 bases each). The CDR3 consists of 16 residues. V gave up 6 bases and J gave up 1 base, with 20 bases separating them. Germline V gene data show CDR1 as SQVTM and CDR2 as ANQGSEA. CDR3 sequence reads: CSVDETGTRGTDTQYF. The CDR3 bases are TGCAGCGTCGACGAAACCGGGACGAGAGGCACAGATACGCAGTATTTT.

This chain connects TRBV29-1 to TRBJ1-5; 9 bases line up with TRBD1. The CDR3 spans 15 residues. V was clipped by 7 bases and J by 5 bases; unmatched bases: 12. Germline-derived CDR1 and CDR2 are SQVTM and ANQGSEA. The CDR3 sequence is CSEPPGQGVHQPQHF. The CDR3 region has the DNA TGCAGCGAGCCTCCGGGACAGGGTGTTCATCAGCCCCAGCATTTT.

In this sample, this clone turned up a few times. The chain employs TRBV9 and TRBJ2-2, with 8 bases matching TRBD2. The V segment lost 4 bases and the J segment 0 bases; nucleotides outside the gene matches: 8. CDR1 and CDR2 (germline): SGDLS, YYNGEE. The CDR3 consists of 17 residues. The CDR3 loop reads CASSPRGGLANTGELFF. The DNA of the CDR3 is TGTGCCAGCAGCCCCCGAGGGGGACTAGCGAACACCGGGGAGCTGTTTTTT.

This sequence joins TRBV11-2 and TRBJ2-7; perhaps TRBD1 as D (5 bases). Germline CDR1 and CDR2: SGHAT and FQNNGV. Trimming pared 8 bases from V and 3 bases from J, leaving 11 bases between. The CDR3 spans 12 residues. Here the CDR3 DNA reads TGTGCCAGCGGATCCAGGGTCTACGAGCAGTACTTC. Translation gives CASGSRVYEQYF.

This clone has a single count. The chain links TRBV7-9 to TRBJ2-5, with TRBD2 matching over 11 bases. Germline lookup yields CDR1 SEHNR and CDR2 FQNEAQ (reference sequence). The CDR3 has 17 amino acids. V trimming: 5 bases; J trimming: 1 base; junction bases outside the gene matches: 9. In DNA form, the CDR3 reads TGTGCCAGCAGCCCACCACTAGCGGGAGCTACCCAAGAGACCCAGTACTTC. This gives the protein CASSPPLAGATQETQYF.

The J gene is TRBJ2-3, the V gene TRBV3-1 (or the pseudogene TRBV3-2); weak D call: TRBD2 (6 bases). Germline-derived CDR1 and CDR2 are LGHDT and YNNKEL (reference sequence). The CDR3 runs to 15 residues. V was clipped by 5 bases and J by 6 bases, with 18 bases between them. The CDR3 sequence: CASSLSRGSRDTQYF. CDR3 coding DNA: TGTGCCAGCAGCTTAAGTCGGGGGTCGAGGGATACGCAGTATTTT.

This clone was found a few times. The rearrangement joins TRBV5-1 to TRBJ2-5; the match to TRBD2 covers 7 bases. The germline CDR1 and CDR2 sequences are SGHRS and YFSETQ. Trimming removed 6 bases from V and 0 bases from J; junction bases left unmatched: 8. This CDR3 is built from 15 residues. CDR3 in amino acids: CASTLSGENQETQYF. The DNA of the CDR3 is TGCGCCAGCACCCTGAGCGGGGAAAACCAAGAGACCCAGTACTTC.